These 19 T cell receptor beta chains originate from one sample sequenced in a study of T cells after yellow fever vaccination. TCRdb processed the 5' RACE reads anew with MiXCR; each CDR3 protein has one entry. Of fewer than 450,000 distinct CDR3 sequences in the sample, about 9.9% were seen once. The sequenced sample was PBMCs, obtained on the day of the first yellow fever vaccination. The receptors here all came from a man aged 18-30 years who received the YFV17D yellow fever vaccine.

CDR3 sequence (DNA): TGTGCCACAGGTGTGGCTACGGGGGACTCCTACAATGAGCAGTTCTTC. Translated: CATGVATGDSYNEQFF. The chain recombines TRBV24-1 with TRBJ2-1; weak D call: TRBD2 (6 bases). Trimming cost V 10 bases and J 0 bases, with 18 bases left between them. This CDR3 contains 16 residues. Per germline, CDR1 KGHDR and CDR2 SFDVKD.

This clonotype occurred a few times. V gene TRBV5-1 combines with J gene TRBJ2-2, with D uncertain. Trimming pared 0 bases from V and 4 bases from J, leaving 10 bases between. The CDR3 is made up of 15 amino acids. Germline CDR1 is SGHRS and CDR2 is YFSETQ. As DNA, the CDR3 is TGCGCCAGCAGCTTGGTTGGCAGAATCACCGGGGAGCTGTTTTTT. It encodes CASSLVGRITGELFF.

This clonotype was seen ten or more times. This chain joins TRBV5-4 and TRBJ2-1, with D possibly TRBD1 on 5 matching bases. Deletions cut 0 bases from V and 6 bases from J, with 13 bases between. The CDR3 is 15 amino acids. Looked up from germline, CDR1 is SGHNT and CDR2 is YYREEE (reference sequence). The CDR3, as DNA: TGTGCCAGCAGCTTGGGATTAGGTCAGGGCAATGAGCAGTTCTTC. Residues: CASSLGLGQGNEQFF.

The chain combines TRBV29-1 with TRBJ1-2; D unclear. The CDR3 sequence is 14 residues long. Germline V gene data show CDR1 as SQVTM and CDR2 as ANQGSEA. The ends were cut back, 7 bases at V and 8 bases at J, with 23 bases in the middle. The CDR3 DNA is TGCAGCGCCGCCTCGGAGATGGCCAACGGGGGCTACACCTTC. The encoded protein is CSAASEMANGGYTF.

The V and J genes are TRBV6-5 and TRBJ2-1; tentative D call: TRBD2 (6 bases). V was pared by 2 bases and J by 0 bases, with 14 bases between. CDR3 size: 17 residues. Looked up from germline, CDR1 is MNHEY and CDR2 is SVGAGI. CDR3 nucleotides: TGTGCCAGCAGTTACCGCCCGGTCGGGAGCTCCTACAATGAGCAGTTCTTC. Translating it yields CASSYRPVGSSYNEQFF.

The chain combines TRBV4-1 with TRBJ2-7, with 9 positions matching TRBD1. The CDR3 is made up of 15 amino acids. Trimming at V came to 5 bases and at J to 6 bases, leaving 11 bases not matched to a gene. Germline values: CDR1 MGHRA, CDR2 YSYEKL. The CDR3 loop is CASSFTGTGFGEQYF. The CDR3 coding sequence is TGCGCCAGCAGCTTCACCGGGACAGGGTTCGGCGAGCAGTACTTC.

The chain is built from TRBV12-5 and TRBJ1-1, with a possible D match to TRBD1 (5 bases). Trimming took 0 bases from V and 8 from J, leaving 16 bases between them. This CDR3 has 15 amino acids. CDR1 is LGHNT, CDR2 FRNRAP, per germline. The CDR3 reads CASGLVSDGKGEAFF. DNA of the CDR3: TGTGCTAGTGGTTTGGTATCAGACGGCAAGGGGGAAGCTTTCTTT.

This rearrangement joins TRBV4-2 to TRBJ2-1; D unclear. Germline-derived CDR1 and CDR2 are LGHNA and YNFKEQ. Trimming took 0 bases from V and 0 from J, leaving 9 bases between them. The CDR3 extends over 16 amino acids. CDR3 coding DNA: TGTGCCAGCAGCCAAGACCGAGCGAGCTCCTACAATGAGCAGTTCTTC. This codes for CASSQDRASSYNEQFF.

This clonotype occurred many times. This rearrangement joins TRBV20-1 to TRBJ2-2, with D possibly being TRBD1 or TRBD2 (5 bases each). Germline lookup yields CDR1 DFQATT and CDR2 SNEGSKA (reference sequence). The V end was cut by 5 bases, the J end by 3 bases, with 10 bases between. The CDR3 is 13 residues long. The CDR3 region is CSARDRYTGELFF. DNA for the CDR3: TGCAGTGCTCGGGACCGCTACACCGGGGAGCTGTTTTTT.

This chain connects TRBV14 to TRBJ2-2; D possibly corresponds to TRBD1 (6 bases). The V end lost 5 bases, the J end lost 4 bases, and 8 bases lay between the germline ends. The CDR3 length is 13 residues. CDR1 and CDR2 (germline): SGHDN, FVKESK. The CDR3 is CASSGQFTGELFF. The DNA of the CDR3 is TGTGCCAGCAGCGGACAGTTCACCGGGGAGCTGTTTTTT.

This clonotype occurred many times. V and J are TRBV5-1 and TRBJ1-5; no definite D call. There are 14 residues in the CDR3. The V end was cut by 0 bases, the J end by 1 base, with 5 bases between. Per the germline V gene, CDR1 is SGHRS and CDR2 is YFSETQ. The CDR3 DNA follows: TGCGCCAGCAGCTTGGGGAGGAGCAATCAGCCCCAGCATTTT. This gives the protein CASSLGRSNQPQHF.

The chain is built from TRBV2 and TRBJ1-1; D perhaps matches TRBD1 (6 bases). V lost 6 bases to trimming and J lost 9 bases, with 11 bases between them. The CDR3 loop spans 11 amino acids. Per germline, CDR1 SNHLY and CDR2 FYNNEI. In DNA form, the CDR3 reads TGTGCCAGCAGCGGGACACCCAAAGCTTTCTTT. It codes for CASSGTPKAFF.

Only a few counts were recorded for this clonotype. V usage is TRBV12-3 or TRBV12-4 and J usage is TRBJ2-2; TRBD2 aligns across 10 bases. This CDR3 region has 17 residues. V shed 1 base, J shed 0 bases, and the junction held 2 bases outside the gene matches. This chain's CDR3 is CASSLDLAGANTGELFF. CDR3 in DNA: TGTGCCAGCAGTTTAGACCTAGCGGGGGCGAACACCGGGGAGCTGTTTTTT.

This clonotype came up many times. This chain links TRBV7-2 with TRBJ2-3, with TRBD2 matching over 7 bases. CDR3 size: 15 residues. Per germline, CDR1 SGHTA and CDR2 FQGNSA. J gave up 4 bases and V 0 bases, and 4 bases lay outside the gene matches. The CDR3 bases are TGTGCCAGCAGCTTAGCCGGGGGGAGGGCAGATACGCAGTATTTT. It encodes CASSLAGGRADTQYF.

This clonotype was recorded a few times. The chain combines TRBV5-1 with TRBJ1-1; D is unclear. The germline gives CDR1 SGHRS, CDR2 YFSETQ. Trimming removed 0 bases from V and 8 bases from J, with 8 bases in between. This CDR3 contains 12 residues. Here the CDR3 DNA reads TGCGCCAGCAGCTTGGGAGGGAGGGAAGCTTTCTTT. Its protein is CASSLGGREAFF.

With regard to this clonotype: Sequence at one end of the junction differs from germline and may be a read error. The chain couples TRBV6-5 to TRBJ1-3; D ambiguous. Looked up from germline, CDR1 is MNHEY and CDR2 is SVGAGI. This CDR3 has 18 residues. The CDR3 loop reads CASSYWSRQASSGNTMYF. The CDR3, as DNA: TGTGCCAGCAGTTACTGGAGCAGGCAGGCGTCCTCTGGAAACACCATGTATTTT.

The chain recombines TRBV12-3 or TRBV12-4 with TRBJ2-1; 8 bases align to TRBD2. Unmatched junction bases numbered 10, after V lost 5 bases and J lost 4 bases. The CDR3 is made up of 16 amino acids. In nucleotides, the CDR3 is TGTGCCAGCAGTCCCACCCCTGTAGCGGGGTACAATGAGCAGTTCTTC. It specifies CASSPTPVAGYNEQFF.

The gene calls are TRBV7-9 and TRBJ2-1; 9 bases are shared with TRBD2. The CDR3 sequence is 17 residues long. Germline V gene data show CDR1 as SEHNR and CDR2 as FQNEAQ (reference sequence). V lost 0 bases and J lost 4; bases outside the gene matches: 7. CDR3 nucleotide sequence: TGTGCCAGCAGCTTAGCGTTAGCGGGGGTACCATACAATGAGCAGTTCTTC. Amino acid sequence: CASSLALAGVPYNEQFF.

This clonotype was detected a few times. The chain joins TRBV12-3 or TRBV12-4 to TRBJ1-1, with a possible D match to TRBD1 (6 bases). This CDR3 contains 16 residues. Trimming shortened V by 3 bases and J by 1 base, and 15 bases separated the two germline ends. Here the CDR3 DNA reads TGTGCCAGCAGTTTTGGCCAGGGGCTGGCGAACACTGAAGCTTTCTTT. Translated: CASSFGQGLANTEAFF.